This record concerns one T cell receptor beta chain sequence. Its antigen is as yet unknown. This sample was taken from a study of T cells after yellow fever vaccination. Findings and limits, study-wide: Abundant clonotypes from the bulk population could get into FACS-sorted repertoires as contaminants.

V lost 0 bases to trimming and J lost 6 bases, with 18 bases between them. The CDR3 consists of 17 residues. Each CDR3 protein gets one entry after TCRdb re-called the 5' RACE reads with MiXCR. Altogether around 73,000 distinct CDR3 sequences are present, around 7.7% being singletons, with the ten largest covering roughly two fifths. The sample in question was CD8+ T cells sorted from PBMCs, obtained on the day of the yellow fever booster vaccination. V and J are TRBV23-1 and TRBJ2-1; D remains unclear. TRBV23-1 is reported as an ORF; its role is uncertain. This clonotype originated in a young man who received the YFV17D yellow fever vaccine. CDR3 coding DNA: TGCGCCAGCAGTCAATCATCCCTTGCCCGAGGTAGCAATGAGCAGTTCTTC. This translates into CASSQSSLARGSNEQFF.